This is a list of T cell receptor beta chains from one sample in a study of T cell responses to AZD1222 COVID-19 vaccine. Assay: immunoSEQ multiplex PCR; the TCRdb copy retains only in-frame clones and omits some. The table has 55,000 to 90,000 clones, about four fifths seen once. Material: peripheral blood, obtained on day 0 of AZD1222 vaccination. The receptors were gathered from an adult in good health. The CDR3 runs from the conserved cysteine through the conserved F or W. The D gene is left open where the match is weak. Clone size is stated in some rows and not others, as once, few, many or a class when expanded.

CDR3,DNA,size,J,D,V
CASSYSYRALNTEAFF,TGTGCCAGCAGTTACTCTTACAGGGCCCTGAACACTGAAGCTTTCTTT,NA,TRBJ1-1,NA,TRBV6-5
CASALSSYEQYF,TGTGCCAGTGCACTTAGCTCCTACGAGCAGTACTTC,NA,TRBJ2-7,NA,TRBV12-3/TRBV12-4
CASSGTVNTEAFF,TGTGCCAGCAGTGGGACAGTGAACACTGAAGCTTTCTTT,NA,TRBJ1-1,TRBD1,TRBV27
CASSYNRGLGQPQHF,TGTGCCAGCAGTTATAACAGGGGGCTCGGTCAGCCCCAGCATTTT,NA,TRBJ1-5,TRBD1,TRBV6-2/TRBV6-3
CASSGTGTGELFF,TGTGCCAGCAGTGGGACAGGCACCGGGGAGCTGTTTTTT,NA,TRBJ2-2,TRBD1,TRBV2
CASSQGTGLGQPQHF,TGTGCCAGCAGTCAAGGGACAGGGCTAGGCCAGCCCCAGCATTTT,NA,TRBJ1-5,TRBD1,TRBV7-8
CASSLRGGSGYTF,TGTGCCAGCAGTTTAAGGGGTGGGAGCGGCTACACCTTC,NA,TRBJ1-2,NA,TRBV12-3/TRBV12-4
CASSLGPTASYGYTF,TGTGCCAGCAGCTTAGGCCCGACAGCTAGCTATGGCTACACCTTC,NA,TRBJ1-2,NA,TRBV7-3
CASRLRRINSPLHF,TGTGCCAGCAGACTACGACGGATTAATTCACCCCTCCACTTT,NA,TRBJ1-6,NA,TRBV6-5
CASSAVGGYGYTF,TGTGCCAGCAGCGCCGTGGGCGGATATGGCTACACCTTC,NA,TRBJ1-2,NA,TRBV9
CASSLAGMNTEAFF,TGTGCCAGCAGCTTAGCGGGTATGAACACTGAAGCTTTCTTT,NA,TRBJ1-1,NA,TRBV7-8
CASSIQGGEQFF,TGTGCCAGTAGTATTCAAGGGGGGGAGCAGTTCTTC,NA,TRBJ2-1,NA,TRBV19
CASSQRQGEYGYTF,TGTGCCAGCAGCCAGAGACAGGGAGAATATGGCTACACCTTC,NA,TRBJ1-2,TRBD1,TRBV3-1/TRBV3-2
CASSPLLGDNNEQFF,TGTGCCAGCAGCCCACTCCTTGGGGATAACAATGAGCAGTTCTTC,NA,TRBJ2-1,NA,TRBV27
CASSSGQGANYGYTF,TGTGCCAGCAGTTCCGGACAGGGAGCTAACTATGGCTACACCTTC,NA,TRBJ1-2,TRBD1,TRBV6-5
CASSQDREYGYTF,TGTGCCAGCAGCCAGGACAGGGAATATGGCTACACCTTC,NA,TRBJ1-2,TRBD1,TRBV7-2
CASQNKPGTGGNTIYF,TGTGCCAGCCAAAACAAACCAGGGACAGGTGGAAACACCATATATTTT,NA,TRBJ1-3,TRBD1,TRBV27
CATSDLGGLAGDNEQFF,TGTGCCACCAGTGATCTGGGGGGACTAGCGGGGGATAATGAGCAGTTCTTC,NA,TRBJ2-1,TRBD2,TRBV24-1
CASSSGTGDAEQYF,TGTGCCAGCAGCTCCGGGACAGGGGACGCCGAGCAGTACTTC,large,TRBJ2-7,TRBD1,TRBV11-2
CASSPSSKSGELFF,TGTGCCAGCAGTCCGAGTTCGAAGAGTGGGGAGCTGTTTTTT,NA,TRBJ2-2,NA,TRBV7-9
CASSSPTGAQPQHF,TGTGCCAGCAGTTCCCCGACAGGTGCTCAGCCCCAGCATTTT,NA,TRBJ1-5,NA,TRBV27
CASSITSRRAGYTF,TGTGCCAGTAGTATAACCTCCCGGAGGGCTGGCTACACCTTC,NA,TRBJ1-2,NA,TRBV19
CASSFGTTGPETQYF,TGCGCCAGCAGCTTTGGGACGACAGGGCCAGAGACCCAGTACTTC,NA,TRBJ2-5,TRBD1,TRBV5-1
CASSPQPTNYGYTF,TGTGCCAGCAGCCCTCAGCCAACTAACTATGGCTACACCTTC,NA,TRBJ1-2,NA,TRBV11-2
CASSPGAGLPYEQYF,TGTGCCAGCAGTCCGGGCGCGGGGTTACCCTACGAGCAGTACTTC,NA,TRBJ2-7,NA,TRBV6-5
CASSQGGGTADSGANVLTF,TGTGCCAGCAGCCAAGGGGGAGGGACAGCGGACTCTGGGGCCAACGTCCTGACTTTC,NA,TRBJ2-6,NA,TRBV3-1/TRBV3-2
CASSSPLAGGTDTQYF,TGTGCCAGCAGTTCCCCCTTAGCGGGGGGAACAGATACGCAGTATTTT,NA,TRBJ2-3,TRBD2,TRBV27
CASSKEGAGNTIYF,TGTGCCAGCAGTAAAGAGGGGGCTGGAAACACCATATATTTT,few,TRBJ1-3,NA,TRBV9
CASSLEGLAGGTYNEQFF,TGTGCCAGCAGCTTAGAAGGACTAGCGGGGGGTACATACAATGAGCAGTTCTTC,NA,TRBJ2-1,TRBD2,TRBV7-2
CASSYHSTDTQYF,TGTGCCAGCAGTTATCATAGCACAGATACGCAGTATTTT,NA,TRBJ2-3,NA,TRBV6-5
CASSYTGSPETQYF,TGTGCCAGCAGTTACACAGGGTCCCCAGAGACCCAGTACTTC,few,TRBJ2-5,NA,TRBV6-5
CASSLDEGTVYGYTF,TGTGCCAGCAGCTTAGACGAGGGGACAGTCTATGGCTACACCTTC,NA,TRBJ1-2,TRBD1,TRBV11-2
CSARVGGGYTF,TGCAGTGCCAGGGTGGGGGGTGGCTACACCTTC,NA,TRBJ1-2,NA,TRBV20-1
CASTREGVTYEQYF,TGTGCCAGCACCCGGGAGGGGGTTACCTACGAGCAGTACTTC,NA,TRBJ2-7,TRBD2,TRBV28
CASSRGENTEAFF,TGTGCCAGCAGTAGAGGGGAGAACACTGAAGCTTTCTTT,once,TRBJ1-1,NA,TRBV2
CASSIRGDNGYTF,TGCGCCAGCAGCATCCGTGGGGACAATGGCTACACCTTC,NA,TRBJ1-2,NA,TRBV5-1
CASSSQFSPLHF,TGTGCCAGCAGCTCTCAGTTTTCACCCCTCCACTTT,once,TRBJ1-6,NA,TRBV5-4
CASSSDRYSGPLNYGYTF,TGTGCCAGCAGCTCCGACAGGTATTCCGGACCTTTAAACTATGGCTACACCTTC,NA,TRBJ1-2,NA,TRBV11-2
CASSPWDRVAEAFF,TGCGCCAGCAGCCCCTGGGACAGGGTGGCTGAAGCTTTCTTT,NA,TRBJ1-1,TRBD1,TRBV5-1
CAISGAGGLNTGELFF,TGTGCCATCAGTGGGGCTGGGGGGCTGAACACCGGGGAGCTGTTTTTT,NA,TRBJ2-2,NA,TRBV10-3
CASSPLAGDNQETQYF,TGTGCCAGCAGCCCCCTAGCGGGGGACAACCAAGAGACCCAGTACTTC,NA,TRBJ2-5,TRBD2,TRBV14
CASSSQGAYEQYF,TGTGCCAGCAGCTCACAGGGGGCCTACGAGCAGTACTTC,NA,TRBJ2-7,TRBD1,TRBV11-1
CASSVRQGSDEQFF,TGCGCCAGCAGCGTCCGACAGGGGTCGGATGAGCAGTTCTTC,NA,TRBJ2-1,TRBD1,TRBV4-1
CASRKQAAGELFF,TGTGCCAGCAGGAAACAGGCTGCCGGGGAGCTGTTTTTT,once,TRBJ2-2,NA,TRBV6-5
CASSLELAGKETQYF,TGTGCCAGCAGCTTAGAGTTAGCGGGGAAAGAGACCCAGTACTTC,NA,TRBJ2-5,TRBD2,TRBV7-6
CASSLAGGVDIQYF,TGTGCCAGCAGCTTAGCGGGGGGGGTCGACATTCAGTACTTC,once,TRBJ2-4,TRBD2,TRBV11-2
CSVEAPGQGARNTIYF,TGCAGCGTTGAAGCACCGGGACAGGGGGCTCGAAACACCATATATTTT,NA,TRBJ1-3,TRBD1,TRBV29-1
CASSHSGGANTGELFF,TGCGCCAGCAGCCATAGCGGGGGCGCGAACACCGGGGAGCTGTTTTTT,once,TRBJ2-2,TRBD2,TRBV10-1
CATTKSSGGQTEAFF,TGTGCCACCACAAAAAGTAGTGGGGGTCAGACTGAAGCTTTCTTT,NA,TRBJ1-1,NA,TRBV15
CASSLSRGFYEQYF,TGTGCCAGCAGTTTATCGCGGGGGTTCTACGAGCAGTACTTC,NA,TRBJ2-7,TRBD2,TRBV27
CASKEQMNTEAFF,TGCGCCAGCAAGGAACAGATGAACACTGAAGCTTTCTTT,NA,TRBJ1-1,NA,TRBV10-1